This entry is about one T cell receptor (beta chain). CDR1 and CDR2 (germline): SGHDT, YYEEEE. This CDR3 is built from 16 residues. The V and J ends lost 0 bases and 2 bases, in that order; junction bases with no gene match: 7. This sample was taken from a study of CD8 T cells in Susac syndrome. Reverse transcription of roughly 0.5 to 1 ug RNA was carried out with random hexamers. Via MiXCR, TCRdb re-called the immunoSEQ multiplex PCR reads, giving one row per CDR3 protein. The table lists approximately 100,000 distinct CDR3 sequences, approximately 91% of them singletons. V usage is TRBV5-6 and J usage is TRBJ2-7; 8 bases align to TRBD1. Sequencing was performed on CD4+ T cells from PBMCs. This TCR derives from a human donor in good health. The CDR3 protein is CASSLAGGFDTYEQYF. CDR3 nucleotide sequence: TGTGCCAGCAGCTTGGCAGGGGGCTTCGACACCTACGAGCAGTACTTC.